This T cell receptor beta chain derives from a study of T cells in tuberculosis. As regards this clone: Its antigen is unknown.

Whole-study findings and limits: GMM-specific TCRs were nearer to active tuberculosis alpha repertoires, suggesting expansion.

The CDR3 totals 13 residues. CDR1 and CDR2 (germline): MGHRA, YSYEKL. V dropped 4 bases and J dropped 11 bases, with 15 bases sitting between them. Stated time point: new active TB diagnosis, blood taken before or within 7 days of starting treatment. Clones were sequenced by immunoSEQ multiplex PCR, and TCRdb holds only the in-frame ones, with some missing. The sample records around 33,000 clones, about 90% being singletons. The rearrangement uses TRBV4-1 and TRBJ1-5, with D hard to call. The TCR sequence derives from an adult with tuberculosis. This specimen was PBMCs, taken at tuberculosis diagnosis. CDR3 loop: CASSPNLLEAQHF. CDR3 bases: TGCGCCAGCAGCCCAAACTTATTAGAGGCCCAGCATTTT.